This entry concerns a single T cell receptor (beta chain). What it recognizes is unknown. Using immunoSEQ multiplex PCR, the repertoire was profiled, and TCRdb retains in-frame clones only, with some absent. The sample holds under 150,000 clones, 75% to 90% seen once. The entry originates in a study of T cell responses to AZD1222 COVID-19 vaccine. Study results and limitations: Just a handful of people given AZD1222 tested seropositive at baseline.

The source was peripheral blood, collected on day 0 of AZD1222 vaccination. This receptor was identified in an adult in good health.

CDR3 region: CASEGGTSNQPQHF. CDR3 DNA: TGTGCCAGTGAGGGGGGGACCAGCAATCAGCCCCAGCATTTT. The V gene is TRBV19, the J gene TRBJ1-5; D is possibly TRBD1 (6 bases). With 8 bases removed from V and 1 base from J, the gap between germline ends came to 12 bases. CDR1 is LNHDA and CDR2 is SQIVND in the germline V gene (reference sequence). The CDR3 has 14 amino acids.